Included here is one T cell receptor beta chain sequence, with context. This table comes from immunoSEQ multiplex PCR, and its TCRdb copy is limited to in-frame clones, with some not included. The repertoire holds about 150,000 clones, with 93% as singletons. This sample was included in a study of control samples from healthy donors and cancer patients. CDR1 SQVTM and CDR2 ANQGSEA come from the germline V gene. CDR3 size: 13 residues. Trimming pared 4 bases from V and 2 bases from J, leaving 8 bases between. Sequenced input: blood. The V and J genes are TRBV29-1 and TRBJ1-4; tentatively, D is TRBD1 (5 bases). The TCR was taken from a man in his forties or fifties in good health. The CDR3 region is CSVARGTNEKLFF. CDR3 nucleotide sequence: TGCAGCGTTGCGAGGGGCACTAATGAAAAACTGTTTTTT.